A single T cell receptor beta chain is shown here with its context. The data are from a study of shared clonotypes between healthy human individuals. Germline CDR1 SGDLS, CDR2 YYNGEE. This CDR3 is 19 amino acids long. J was trimmed by 2 bases and V by 0 bases; bases with no gene match: 15. Assay: immunoSEQ multiplex PCR; the TCRdb copy retains only in-frame clones and omits some. The sample has around 1.1 million clones, approximately 80% seen once. J is TRBJ1-1 and V is TRBV9, with 8 bases matching TRBD1. What was sequenced was memory CD4+ T cells from PBMCs. As to subset: CD45RA-negative fraction. The source of this sequence is a man younger than 35 in good health. Some clones in this sample may be carry-over from other donors' samples. For the CDR3, the DNA is TGTGCCAGCAGCGTAGTTTCCGGTCTTACAGGGGGGCTAAACACTGAAGCTTTCTTT. Its translation: CASSVVSGLTGGLNTEAFF.